Below are 22 T cell receptor beta chains sequenced from a single sample in a study of T cells after yellow fever vaccination (dated by TCRdb to between 2018 and 2021). Library creation used 5' RACE. Data came from an Illumina HiSeq 2500. TCRdb handled the public reads itself, with Q25 trimming in fastp and clone calling in MiXCR, and kept productive beta chains. Here each entry gathers all rows of one CDR3 protein and keeps the most common genes and DNA. The sample records 310,000 or so distinct CDR3 sequences, about 6.6% of which are singletons. 18% of the sample belongs to the ten largest clones. What the treatment or condition label conveys for this sample: live attenuated yellow fever vaccine strain. Source: PBMCs, taken approximately 47 days after the first yellow fever vaccination. These receptors all come from a man aged 18 to 29 who received the YFV17D yellow fever vaccine.

The sample holds a few counts of this clonotype. The chain has TRBV20-1 and TRBJ1-1; D is possibly TRBD1 (6 bases). The CDR3 loop spans 15 amino acids. From germline, CDR1 is DFQATT and CDR2 SNEGSKA (reference sequence). Trimming stripped 2 bases from V and 11 bases from J, with 24 bases between. The CDR3 coding sequence is TGCAGTGCTAGAAGGACTGGGCAGGGGCCCATGGGGGCTTTCTTT. Its protein product is CSARRTGQGPMGAFF.

This clonotype has just one count. CDR3 in DNA: TGTGCCAGCAGTTATTCGACTAGCGGGGGGAGGGATACGCAGTATTTT. Amino acids: CASSYSTSGGRDTQYF. The chain recombines TRBV6-2 or TRBV6-3 with TRBJ2-3; 13 bases map to TRBD2. The germline V gene has CDR1 MNHEY and CDR2 SVGEGT. V lost 3 bases to trimming and J lost 6 bases; unmatched junction nucleotides: 6. The CDR3 consists of 16 residues.

This clonotype came up a few times. The genes are TRBV5-4 and TRBJ2-5; tentatively, D is TRBD1 (5 bases). Germline V gene sequence: CDR1 SGHNT, CDR2 YYREEE (reference sequence). The V end lost 0 bases, the J end lost 5 bases, and 14 bases lay between the germline ends. CDR3 length: 15 residues. The CDR3 bases are TGTGCCAGCAGCTTGGCCTACGACAGTGGGGAGACCCAGTACTTC. Its protein is CASSLAYDSGETQYF.

The table lists this clonotype with a few counts. CDR3 in amino acids: CASSQDVETGEQYF. The CDR3 DNA follows: TGTGCCAGCAGCCAAGATGTGGAAACGGGCGAGCAGTACTTC. The chain is built from TRBV4-2 and TRBJ2-7; D is ambiguous. Germline CDR1 LGHNA, CDR2 YNFKEQ. This CDR3 is 14 amino acids long. The germline V and J ends were trimmed by 0 bases and 6 bases, with 12 bases remaining between them.

This clonotype has ten or more counts. This chain joins TRBV25-1 and TRBJ2-7; 11 nucleotides line up with TRBD1. Trimming took 7 bases from V and 6 from J; bases not matched to a gene: 5. The CDR3 totals 13 residues. Germline V gene lookup returns CDR1 MGHDK and CDR2 SYGVNS. The DNA of the CDR3 is TGTGCCAGCACCGGGACAGGGGGTTCCGAGCAGTACTTC. Its translation is CASTGTGGSEQYF.

This clonotype was counted a few times. This chain joins TRBV11-2 and TRBJ2-1, with 7 nucleotides matching TRBD1. J gave up 6 bases and V 1 base, and 9 bases lay outside the gene matches. The CDR3 spans 16 residues. Looked up from germline, CDR1 is SGHAT and CDR2 is FQNNGV. The CDR3 loop reads CASSLVWGQKGNEQFF. DNA of the CDR3: TGTGCCAGCAGCTTAGTTTGGGGACAGAAGGGCAATGAGCAGTTCTTC.

This clonotype was seen ten or more times. This chain joins TRBV7-2 and TRBJ2-7; a possible D gene is TRBD2 (6 bases). The CDR3 is made up of 14 amino acids. Per germline, CDR1 SGHTA and CDR2 FQGNSA. The V end was cut by 4 bases, the J end by 1 base, with 11 bases between. CDR3 sequence: CASSSGTLSYEQYF. Here the CDR3 DNA reads TGTGCCAGCAGCTCGGGGACTTTATCCTACGAGCAGTACTTC.

The chain couples TRBV7-9 to TRBJ2-7; TRBD2 is a possible D gene (6 bases). The CDR3 extends over 11 amino acids. Trimming stripped 8 bases from V and 7 bases from J, with 12 bases between. Germline V gives CDR1 SEHNR, CDR2 FQNEAQ (reference sequence). CDR3: CASSWGEEQYF. The CDR3 DNA follows: TGTGCCAGCTCGTGGGGGGAAGAGCAGTACTTC.

Many counts were recorded for this clonotype. V is TRBV4-1 and J is TRBJ1-1; 7 bases map to TRBD1. Per the germline V gene, CDR1 is MGHRA and CDR2 is YSYEKL. With V trimmed by 0 bases and J by 0 bases, 7 bases remained unmatched. This CDR3 comprises 17 residues. The CDR3 DNA is TGCGCCAGCAGCCAAGATGTACAGGGGCACATGAACACTGAAGCTTTCTTT. Protein sequence: CASSQDVQGHMNTEAFF.

This clonotype was recorded at least ten times. The rearrangement uses TRBV27 and TRBJ1-5; D perhaps matches TRBD1 (5 bases). The CDR3 sequence is 16 residues long. V was trimmed by 1 base and J by 1 base, leaving 11 bases between them. Germline CDR1 is MNHEY and CDR2 is SMNVEV (reference sequence). CDR3 in DNA: TGTGCCAGCAGTTTATTGGGGGGGGGAAGCAATCAGCCCCAGCATTTT. Residues: CASSLLGGGSNQPQHF.

This clonotype was picked up a small number of times. The chain uses TRBV12-3 or TRBV12-4 and TRBJ2-7; weak D call: TRBD1 (5 bases). This CDR3 is built from 13 residues. V lost 6 bases and J lost 6, with 15 bases in between. The CDR3 nucleotides read TGTGCCAGCAGAGGGGATTGGCAGGGCGAGCAGTACTTC. This codes for CASRGDWQGEQYF.

This clonotype appeared a few times. The DNA for the CDR3 is TGCAGCGCCCTCGGGCTCCAGGAGACCCAGTACTTC. It yields the protein CSALGLQETQYF. The V call is TRBV29-1, the J call TRBJ2-5; D is ambiguous. Germline CDR1 reads SQVTM; CDR2 reads ANQGSEA. The CDR3 consists of 12 residues. The germline V and J ends were trimmed by 7 bases and 5 bases, with 14 bases remaining between them.

The chain employs TRBV7-9 and TRBJ2-3; D is perhaps TRBD2 (5 bases). The V gene lost 5 bases and the J gene lost 6 bases, with 18 bases spanning the gap. Germline assignment: CDR1 SEHNR and CDR2 FQNEAQ (reference sequence). The CDR3 is made up of 15 amino acids. CDR3 nucleotide sequence: TGTGCCAGCAGCCCACCCCGTAGTGAGCGGGATACGCAGTATTTT. Translated, it gives CASSPPRSERDTQYF.

The chain employs TRBV6-2 or TRBV6-3 and TRBJ2-3, with TRBD2 identical over 9 bases. The CDR3 totals 15 residues. Trimming took 11 bases from V and 4 from J; bases not matched to a gene: 13. Germline V gene data show CDR1 as MNHEY and CDR2 as SVGEGT. Written as DNA, the CDR3 is TGTGCCTCTCAGACTGGACTAGCGACTGCAGATACGCAGTATTTT. Translated, it gives CASQTGLATADTQYF.

The table lists this clonotype with a few counts. The chain uses TRBV12-3 or TRBV12-4 and TRBJ2-7, with TRBD2 identical over 7 bases. This CDR3 is built from 15 residues. V was clipped by 8 bases and J by 6 bases; unmatched bases: 16. The CDR3 bases are TGTGCCAGCGCCCCTGGGGGGGGGTTGGATCTCGAGCAGTACTTC. Translating it yields CASAPGGGLDLEQYF.

This clonotype has a count of ten or more. This chain uses TRBV6-1 with TRBJ2-5, with 13 nucleotides matching TRBD2. The CDR3 contains 14 residues. Germline CDR1 is MNHNS and CDR2 is SASEGT. V shed 4 bases and J 4 bases; nucleotides not matched to a gene: 0. For the CDR3, the DNA is TGTGCCAGCAGTGGACTAGCGGGGGGAGAGACCCAGTACTTC. This sequence encodes CASSGLAGGETQYF.

This clonotype was seen at least ten times. The chain joins TRBV12-3 or TRBV12-4 to TRBJ2-7, with D tentatively TRBD1 (6 bases). The CDR3 consists of 14 residues. V shed 5 bases and J shed 2 bases, with 13 bases lying between them. DNA for the CDR3: TGTGCCAGCAGTCAGGGGTTCCGACCCTACGAGCAGTACGTC. It codes for CASSQGFRPYEQYV.

The rearrangement uses TRBV5-5 and TRBJ2-2; D gene unclear. The CDR3 runs to 13 residues. The germline CDR1 and CDR2 sequences are SGHKS and YYEKEE (reference sequence). V shed 7 bases and J shed 2 bases, with 9 bases lying between them. The CDR3: CASVPLNTGELFF. The CDR3 DNA sequence: TGTGCCAGCGTTCCATTAAACACCGGGGAGCTGTTTTTT.

This clonotype came up a few times. This chain links TRBV5-1 with TRBJ2-3, with 8 bases fitting TRBD2. Per germline, CDR1 SGHRS and CDR2 YFSETQ. The CDR3 runs 18 residues. Losses at the gene ends were 4 bases for V and 4 bases for J; bases not matched to a gene: 17. CDR3 nucleotides: TGCGCCAGCAGCCTCTCGGGGGGGCCGTTCCTGGAGGCAGATACGCAGTATTTT. Its protein is CASSLSGGPFLEADTQYF.

The chain joins TRBV28 to TRBJ2-5, with TRBD1 identical over 8 bases. V shed 10 bases, J shed 4 bases, and the junction held 8 bases outside the gene matches. Per the germline V gene, CDR1 is MDHEN and CDR2 is SYDVKM. The CDR3 has 13 amino acids. CDR3 in DNA: TGTGCCATTCACGGACAGGGTGGAGAGACCCAGTACTTC. Translation gives CAIHGQGGETQYF. Full variable domain (rest looked up from reference TRBV28 and TRBJ2-5): DVKVTQSSRYLVKRTGEKVFLECVQDMDHENMFWYRQDPGLGLRLIYFSYDVKMKEKGDIPEGYSVSREKKERFSLILESASTNQTSMYLCAIHGQGGETQYFGPGTRLLVL.

In this sample, this clonotype turned up many times. The chain recombines TRBV7-6 with TRBJ2-4, with D possibly TRBD2 on 5 matching bases. Germline V gene sequence: CDR1 SGHVS, CDR2 FNYEAQ. V was shortened by 0 bases and J by 0 bases, with 15 bases between the two germline ends. The CDR3 loop spans 18 amino acids. CDR3 protein: CASSLALAQPAAKNIQYF. In DNA, the CDR3 is TGTGCCAGCAGCTTAGCTTTAGCGCAGCCGGCAGCCAAAAACATTCAGTACTTC.

The table lists this clonotype with many counts. The chain employs TRBV6-5 and TRBJ1-2; D unresolved. The CDR3 length is 14 residues. Germline V gene sequence: CDR1 MNHEY, CDR2 SVGAGI. V dropped 2 bases and J dropped 8 bases, with 15 bases sitting between them. The CDR3 DNA is TGTGCCAGCAGTTACGGCATACTAACGGGAGGCTACACCTTC. Protein product: CASSYGILTGGYTF.